This passage covers 15 T cell receptor beta chains from one sample sequenced in a study of blood T cell repertoires in COVID-19. Repertoires were generated with immunoSEQ multiplex PCR, while TCRdb's copy carries only in-frame clones and drops some. Found here are 300,000 to 400,000 clones, approximately 90% of them singletons; the top ten hold 1.2%. The sequenced material came from PBMCs or T cells enriched from blood (not recorded which). The receptors originated from a woman under 30 who had recovered from COVID-19.

The V gene is TRBV7-2, the J gene TRBJ1-2, with a possible D match to TRBD1 (5 bases). The V end was cut by 1 base, the J end by 8 bases, with 8 bases between. CDR1 is SGHTA and CDR2 is FQGNSA in the germline V gene. The CDR3 totals 12 residues. In DNA form, the CDR3 reads TGTGCCAGCAGCTTAGAAGGGGAAGGCTACACCTTC. Translating it yields CASSLEGEGYTF. Combining the CDR3 with reference TRBV7-2 and TRBJ1-2 gives the whole variable domain GAGVSQSPSNKVTEKGKDVELRCDPISGHTALYWYRQSLGQGLEFLIYFQGNSAPDKSGLPSDRFSAERTGGSVSTLTIQRTQQEDSAVYLCASSLEGEGYTFGSGTRLTVV.

The chain uses TRBV5-1 and TRBJ1-5; TRBD1 matches at 8 bases. Unmatched junction bases numbered 6, after V lost 0 bases and J lost 7 bases. Germline assignment: CDR1 SGHRS and CDR2 YFSETQ. This CDR3 has 15 amino acids. The CDR3 reads CASSLAAGGGQPQHF. CDR3 nucleotide sequence: TGCGCCAGCAGCTTGGCCGCAGGGGGCGGGCAGCCCCAGCATTTT. The variable domain in full, completed from reference TRBV5-1 and TRBJ1-5, reads KAGVTQTPRYLIKTRGQQVTLSCSPISGHRSVSWYQQTPGQGLQFLFEYFSETQRNKGNFPGRFSGRQFSNSRSEMNVSTLELGDSALYLCASSLAAGGGQPQHFGDGTRLSIL.

The gene calls are TRBV9 and TRBJ2-7, with 8 bases fitting TRBD1. Per germline, CDR1 SGDLS and CDR2 YYNGEE. The CDR3 is made up of 14 amino acids. The junction had 7 bases not matched to a gene; V was cut back by 3 bases and J by 5 bases. The CDR3 region is CASSAEPTGDEQYF. The CDR3 coding sequence is TGTGCCAGCAGCGCGGAACCGACAGGGGACGAGCAGTACTTC.

This clone appeared a few times. The V gene is TRBV3-1 (or the pseudogene TRBV3-2), the J gene TRBJ1-1, with D unclear. Germline V gene data show CDR1 as LGHDT and CDR2 as YNNKEL (reference sequence). CDR3 length: 13 amino acids. Trimming took off 4 bases at V and 5 bases at J, with 11 bases between the two ends. The CDR3 sequence is CASSLGVRTEAFF. DNA of the CDR3: TGTGCCAGCAGCCTCGGGGTGAGGACTGAAGCTTTCTTT.

This clone was observed a single time. The chain carries TRBV19 and TRBJ1-5; 8 bases align to TRBD1. CDR3 length equals 17 residues. Germline V gene data show CDR1 as LNHDA and CDR2 as SQIVND (reference sequence). Germline trimming cut 5 bases from V and 2 bases from J; bases unmatched to any gene: 11. This chain's CDR3 is CASSASPGTGGNQPQHF. The CDR3 DNA sequence: TGTGCCAGTAGTGCGTCCCCCGGGACAGGTGGCAATCAGCCCCAGCATTTT. The whole variable domain, remainder taken from reference TRBV19 and TRBJ1-5, is DGGITQSPKYLFRKEGQNVTLSCEQNLNHDAMYWYRQDPGQGLRLIYYSQIVNDFQKGDIAEGYSVSREKKESFPLTVTSAQKNPTAFYLCASSASPGTGGNQPQHFGDGTRLSIL.

The V gene is TRBV2, the J gene TRBJ1-1; 7 bases line up with TRBD1. J lost 1 base, V lost 8 bases, and 1 base had no gene match. The CDR3 has 12 residues. Germline V gene data show CDR1 as SNHLY and CDR2 as FYNNEI. The CDR3 sequence is CASGDRNTEAFF. The CDR3 DNA follows: TGTGCCAGCGGGGACAGGAACACTGAAGCTTTCTTT.

The rearrangement uses TRBV6-5 and TRBJ1-2, with TRBD1 as a possible D gene (6 bases). The CDR3 is 13 residues long. V dropped 7 bases and J dropped 4 bases, with 13 bases sitting between them. From germline, CDR1 is MNHEY and CDR2 SVGAGI. The CDR3 protein is CASKTGIFYGYTF. The CDR3 bases are TGTGCCAGCAAAACAGGGATATTCTATGGCTACACCTTC.

The chain links TRBV7-9 to TRBJ1-4; 9 bases are a match to TRBD1. Germline V gene data show CDR1 as SEHNR and CDR2 as FQNEAQ (reference sequence). The ends lost 8 bases at V and 5 bases at J; junction bases unmatched: 6. The CDR3 consists of 14 residues. CDR3 loop: CASGRTGANEKLFF. Written as DNA, the CDR3 is TGTGCCAGCGGGCGGACAGGGGCCAATGAAAAACTGTTTTTT.

The chain is built from TRBV7-2 and TRBJ2-1; 16 nucleotides align to TRBD2. CDR1 is SGHTA and CDR2 is FQGNSA in the germline V gene. V was clipped by 3 bases and J by 10 bases; unmatched bases: 6. This CDR3 has 16 residues. The CDR3 protein is CASSFTGTSGGGEQFF. The CDR3 coding sequence is TGTGCCAGCAGCTTCACCGGGACTAGCGGGGGGGGCGAGCAGTTCTTC.

The chain is built from TRBV10-3 and TRBJ1-5, with 8 bases identical to TRBD1. The CDR3 extends over 16 amino acids. The germline V gene encodes CDR1 ENHRY and CDR2 SYGVKD. V lost 7 bases to trimming and J lost 2 bases; unmatched junction nucleotides: 10. The chain's CDR3 is CAITQTPGQGNQPQHF. The CDR3 DNA follows: TGTGCCATCACCCAAACACCGGGACAGGGCAATCAGCCCCAGCATTTT.

J is TRBJ2-5 and V is TRBV6-5, with D possibly TRBD1 on 5 matching bases. This CDR3 is built from 15 residues. Trimming took 0 bases from V and 2 from J, leaving 10 bases between them. Germline V CDR1 and CDR2: MNHEY, SVGAGI. DNA for the CDR3: TGTGCCAGCAGTTACTCAGGGGCAGCGCAAGAGACCCAGTACTTC. It translates to CASSYSGAAQETQYF.

The chain recombines TRBV6-1 with TRBJ1-2; D is perhaps TRBD1 (5 bases). Trimming took 3 bases from V and 6 from J, leaving 11 bases between them. The CDR3 runs 13 residues. Germline V gene sequence: CDR1 MNHNS, CDR2 SASEGT. DNA for the CDR3: TGTGCCAGCAGTGACAGGGCCGTGGATGGCTACACCTTC. It encodes CASSDRAVDGYTF.

The rearrangement uses TRBV3-1 (or the pseudogene TRBV3-2) and TRBJ2-3; 8 bases agree with TRBD2. CDR3 length: 17 amino acids. In germline, CDR1 is LGHDT, CDR2 YNNKEL (reference sequence). The trim removed 4 bases at V and 2 bases at J, leaving 11 bases unmatched. The CDR3 here is CASSPFEIAGYTDTQYF. CDR3 in DNA: TGTGCCAGCAGCCCTTTTGAGATAGCGGGGTACACAGATACGCAGTATTTT.

The rearrangement uses TRBV7-8 and TRBJ2-3; 8 bases align to TRBD1. V lost 5 bases to trimming and J lost 4 bases; unmatched junction nucleotides: 2. Per the germline V gene, CDR1 is SGHVS and CDR2 is FQNEAQ. The CDR3 contains 13 residues. The CDR3 DNA is TGTGCCAGCAGCCGACAGGGGCCAGATACGCAGTATTTT. Its translation is CASSRQGPDTQYF.

The chain employs TRBV7-6 and TRBJ1-2; TRBD1 aligns across 7 bases. Germline trimming cut 0 bases from V and 8 bases from J; bases unmatched to any gene: 9. CDR1 and CDR2 (germline): SGHVS, FNYEAQ. The CDR3 has 15 residues. The CDR3 loop is CASSLAGVGDRGYTF. CDR3 bases: TGTGCCAGCAGCTTAGCGGGGGTGGGGGACAGAGGCTACACCTTC.